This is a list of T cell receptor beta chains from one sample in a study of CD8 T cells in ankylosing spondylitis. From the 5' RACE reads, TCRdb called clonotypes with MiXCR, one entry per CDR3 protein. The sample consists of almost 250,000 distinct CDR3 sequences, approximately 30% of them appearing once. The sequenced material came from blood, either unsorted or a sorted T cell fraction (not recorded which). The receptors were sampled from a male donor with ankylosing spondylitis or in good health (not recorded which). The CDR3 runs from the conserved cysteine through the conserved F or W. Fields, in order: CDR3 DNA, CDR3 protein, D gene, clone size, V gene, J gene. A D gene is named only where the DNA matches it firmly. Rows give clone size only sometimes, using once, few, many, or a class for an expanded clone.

TGTGCCAGCAGCCTCAGGGGGGGCGCTGAAGCTTTCTTT	CASSLRGGAEAFF	TRBD1	-	TRBV7-6	TRBJ1-1
TGTGCCAGCAGCTTAGGCGTAGGGCTGATCGATGAGCAGTTCTTC	CASSLGVGLIDEQFF	-	few	TRBV7-3	TRBJ2-1
TGCGCCAGCAGCTTGGATGGGGTTGTTAATGAGCAGTTCTTC	CASSLDGVVNEQFF	-	-	TRBV5-1	TRBJ2-1
TGCAGTGCCATCCTCCCCAATAACAATGAGCAGTTCTTC	CSAILPNNNEQFF	-	-	TRBV20-1	TRBJ2-1
TGTGCCAGCAGCTTAGTGAGACAGGGTCAAGAGACCCAGTACTTC	CASSLVRQGQETQYF	TRBD1	-	TRBV11-2	TRBJ2-5
TGCAGCGTTGAAGCGGGCAGTTCCCCCTATGGCTACACCTTC	CSVEAGSSPYGYTF	-	few	TRBV29-1	TRBJ1-2
TGTGCCAGCAGCTTAGATGCAGTCTTCTACGAGCAGTACTTC	CASSLDAVFYEQYF	-	-	TRBV7-9	TRBJ2-7
TGCGCCAGCAGCCTGGCGTACACCGGGGAGCTGTTTTTT	CASSLAYTGELFF	-	-	TRBV5-1	TRBJ2-2
TGTGCCAGCAGCGTAGTGAGCGCAGATACGCAGTATTTT	CASSVVSADTQYF	-	once	TRBV9	TRBJ2-3
TGTGCCAGCAGTGAGCGGGGGGGCTCAGATACGCAGTATTTT	CASSERGGSDTQYF	TRBD2	few	TRBV6-4	TRBJ2-3
TGCGCCAGCAGCTCTAACAGGGTTGATGGCTACACCTTC	CASSSNRVDGYTF	-	-	TRBV5-1	TRBJ1-2
TGTGCCAGCAGTTACGTCGGAGCTAGCGGGGGCTCGGGGACCGGGGAGCTGTTTTTT	CASSYVGASGGSGTGELFF	TRBD2	few	TRBV6-5	TRBJ2-2
TGCAGTGCTAGATACGGGAGGGCAGACTATAGCAATCAGCCCCAGCATTTT	CSARYGRADYSNQPQHF	-	few	TRBV20-1	TRBJ1-5
TGCAGTGCTAGGGGATGGAGCGGGGACAATGAGCAGTTCTTC	CSARGWSGDNEQFF	TRBD2	many	TRBV20-1	TRBJ2-1
TGTGCCAGCAGTGCCAGCGGGGGGGCCGGCAATGAGCAGTTCTTC	CASSASGGAGNEQFF	TRBD2	-	TRBV12-3/TRBV12-4	TRBJ2-1
TGTGCCAGCAGTTCGGGAGCTCGGGGAAACATTCAGTACTTC	CASSSGARGNIQYF	-	few	TRBV12-3/TRBV12-4	TRBJ2-4
TGTGCCAGCAGTCCTACAGGGGGACCTTCACCCCTCCACTTT	CASSPTGGPSPLHF	TRBD1	few	TRBV12-3/TRBV12-4	TRBJ1-6
TGCGCCAGCAGCTTCATCGGAGGGGCCAATTACGAGCAGTACTTC	CASSFIGGANYEQYF	-	-	TRBV5-1	TRBJ2-7
TGTGCCACCAGCAGAGATAGTTGGGAGGCTAGCACAGATACGCAGTATTTT	CATSRDSWEASTDTQYF	-	-	TRBV15	TRBJ2-3
TGTGCCAGCAGCGATCCCCGGGGGGAGCGGAGCTTT	CASSDPRGERSF	-	-	TRBV9	TRBJ1-3